This is a list of T cell receptor beta chains from one sample in a study of T cell responses to AZD1222 COVID-19 vaccine. Measured with immunoSEQ multiplex PCR; TCRdb has only the in-frame clones, and not every one. The table lists around 59,000 clones, 85% to 90% of them singletons. Specimen: peripheral blood, collected 28 days after the second AZD1222 dose. Receptors originate from an adult who received the AZD1222 COVID-19 vaccine. CDR3s include the opening cysteine and the closing phenylalanine or tryptophan. Each record gives: D gene, J gene, V gene, clone size, CDR3 protein, CDR3 DNA. A D gene is named only where the DNA matches it firmly. Expanded clones get a size class; other rows say once, few or many, or leave the size out.

TRBD1 | TRBJ2-3 | TRBV7-2 | NA | CASSFGQGHTDTQYF | TGTGCCAGCAGCTTTGGACAGGGGCACACAGATACGCAGTATTTT
TRBD1 | TRBJ2-7 | TRBV30 | NA | CAWSADRGSYEQYF | TGTGCCTGGAGTGCTGACAGGGGCTCCTACGAGCAGTACTTC
NA | TRBJ2-6 | TRBV29-1 | few | CSVEGLRANVLTF | TGCAGCGTTGAAGGGTTGCGGGCCAACGTCCTGACTTTC
TRBD1 | TRBJ2-1 | TRBV5-1 | once | CASRQGAINEQFF | TGCGCCAGCAGGCAGGGGGCTATCAATGAGCAGTTCTTC
TRBD1 | TRBJ1-1 | TRBV30 | NA | CAWSTGTGGAFF | TGTGCCTGGAGTACAGGGACAGGCGGAGCTTTCTTT
NA | TRBJ1-1 | TRBV10-1 | NA | CASSEWITVNTEAFF | TGCGCCAGCAGTGAGTGGATCACAGTGAACACTGAAGCTTTCTTT
TRBD1 | TRBJ1-5 | TRBV19 | NA | CASSIRPGQGGNQPQHF | TGTGCCAGTAGTATTCGACCGGGACAGGGTGGCAATCAGCCCCAGCATTTT
NA | TRBJ1-3 | TRBV7-2 | few | CASSLTQGGNTIYF | TGTGCCAGCAGCTTAACCCAGGGTGGAAACACCATATATTTT
NA | TRBJ1-5 | TRBV6-2/TRBV6-3 | NA | CASSRDYGNQPQHF | TGTGCCAGCAGCCGGGACTACGGCAATCAGCCCCAGCATTTT
NA | TRBJ1-2 | TRBV7-9 | NA | CASSPEWGGGYTF | TGTGCCAGCAGCCCCGAATGGGGGGGTGGCTACACCTTC
NA | TRBJ1-1 | TRBV7-2 | NA | CASSLKPVNTEAFF | TGTGCCAGCAGCTTAAAGCCTGTCAACACTGAAGCTTTCTTT
TRBD1 | TRBJ1-1 | TRBV5-8 | NA | CASSETGTALNTEAFF | TGTGCCAGCAGCGAGACCGGGACAGCTCTGAACACTGAAGCTTTCTTT
TRBD1 | TRBJ2-7 | TRBV5-1 | few | CASSLGLKTGRTSYEQYF | TGCGCCAGCAGCTTGGGGCTCAAGACAGGGCGGACCTCCTACGAGCAGTACTTC
NA | TRBJ1-2 | TRBV7-9 | NA | CASSHPGPPGYGYTF | TGTGCCAGCAGCCATCCGGGACCTCCGGGCTATGGCTACACCTTC
TRBD1 | TRBJ1-2 | TRBV5-4 | NA | CASSSPGQGAGGYTF | TGTGCCAGCAGCTCCCCGGGACAGGGGGCGGGGGGCTACACCTTC
NA | TRBJ2-2 | TRBV4-3 | once | CASSQLLSNTGELFF | TGCGCCAGCAGCCAACTCCTCTCAAACACCGGGGAGCTGTTTTTT
NA | TRBJ2-5 | TRBV10-1 | NA | CASSDLQQSGTQYF | TGCGCCAGCAGTGACTTGCAACAGTCGGGAACCCAGTACTTC
NA | TRBJ2-7 | TRBV21-1 | NA | CASSKDGVSSYEQYF | TGTGCCAGCAGCAAAGATGGGGTGAGCTCCTACGAGCAGTACTTC
TRBD1 | TRBJ1-4 | TRBV15 | NA | CATSLDRGNEKLFF | TGTGCCACCAGTCTCGACAGGGGTAATGAAAAACTGTTTTTT
TRBD1 | TRBJ1-3 | TRBV2 | NA | CASIIDRGYGNTIYF | TGTGCCAGCATAATTGACAGGGGGTATGGAAACACCATATATTTT
NA | TRBJ1-1 | TRBV6-6 | few | CASSPVGNTEAFF | TGTGCCAGCAGTCCAGTCGGGAACACTGAAGCTTTCTTT
NA | TRBJ1-6 | TRBV30 | NA | CAWSVSRFGSPLHF | TGTGCCTGGAGTGTCTCCAGGTTCGGGTCACCCCTCCACTTT
TRBD1 | TRBJ1-2 | TRBV19 | NA | CASSNGQGANYGYTF | TGTGCCAGTAGTAATGGACAGGGGGCTAACTATGGCTACACCTTC
TRBD1 | TRBJ2-5 | TRBV19 | NA | CASSIGPGTGSETQYF | TGTGCCAGTAGTATAGGTCCCGGGACAGGGTCAGAGACCCAGTACTTC
NA | TRBJ1-2 | TRBV6-5 | NA | CASREPRDYGYTF | TGTGCCAGCAGAGAGCCCAGAGACTATGGCTACACCTTC
TRBD1 | TRBJ1-2 | TRBV19 | few | CASSTGGAYYGYTF | TGTGCCAGTAGCACAGGGGGCGCATACTATGGCTACACCTTC
NA | TRBJ2-6 | TRBV7-2 | NA | CASSRLARSLSGANVLTF | TGTGCCAGCAGCAGGCTAGCACGGTCCCTATCTGGGGCCAACGTCCTGACTTTC
TRBD1 | TRBJ1-3 | TRBV11-3 | NA | CASSAGQGGNTIYF | TGTGCCAGCAGCGCAGGACAGGGGGGAAACACCATATATTTT
NA | TRBJ2-3 | TRBV5-1 | NA | CASSRGRDTYADTQYF | TGCGCCAGCAGCCGGGGGCGGGACACCTATGCGGATACGCAGTATTTT
TRBD2 | TRBJ2-3 | TRBV5-1 | NA | CASRSLTSGGTDTQYF | TGCGCCAGCAGATCCCTGACTAGCGGAGGGACAGATACGCAGTATTTT
NA | TRBJ1-1 | TRBV3-1/TRBV3-2 | NA | CASSQGVPHAFF | TGTGCCAGCAGCCAAGGGGTCCCCCACGCTTTCTTT